The 3 T cell receptor beta chains below were found in one sample sequenced in a study of blood T cell repertoires in COVID-19. The data were produced by immunoSEQ multiplex PCR, yet TCRdb's version contains in-frame clones alone and is incomplete. This sample has about 250,000 clones, with 88% found just once. The sample taken for sequencing was PBMCs or T cells enriched from blood (not recorded which). The receptor source for this set is a woman in her forties or fifties who had recovered from COVID-19.

J is TRBJ2-2 and V is TRBV7-2; 9 bases are shared with TRBD1. Germline V CDR1 and CDR2: SGHTA, FQGNSA. V lost 3 bases, J lost 3 bases, and 2 bases stayed unmatched. The CDR3 is made up of 15 amino acids. CDR3 DNA: TGTGCCAGCAGCTTCGGGGACAGGGACACCGGGGAGCTGTTTTTT. Translating it yields CASSFGDRDTGELFF.

The V gene is TRBV24-1, the J gene TRBJ2-5, with TRBD1 matching over 8 bases. Per germline, CDR1 KGHDR and CDR2 SFDVKD. J lost 0 bases, V lost 3 bases, and 11 bases had no gene match. CDR3 length equals 18 residues. The DNA for the CDR3 is TGTGCCACCAGTGATACCGACAGGGGTCTGGCAGACCAAGAGACCCAGTACTTC. Translating it yields CATSDTDRGLADQETQYF.

The chain couples TRBV15 to TRBJ1-4; tentative D call: TRBD1 (6 bases). V lost 1 base and J 2 bases, leaving 11 bases between the germline ends. The length of the CDR3 is 16 residues. Germline CDR1 LNHNV, CDR2 YYDKDF (reference sequence). CDR3 nucleotides: TGTGCCACCAGCAGAGCAGGGGCGGGCACTAATGAAAAACTGTTTTTT. It encodes CATSRAGAGTNEKLFF. Full variable domain (missing parts from reference TRBV15 and TRBJ1-4): DAMVIQNPRYQVTQFGKPVTLSCSQTLNHNVMYWYQQKSSQAPKLLFHYYDKDFNNEADTPDNFQSRRPNTSFCFLDIRSPGLGDTAMYLCATSRAGAGTNEKLFFGSGTQLSVL.